This T cell receptor beta chain was sequenced for a study of T cell responses to AZD1222 COVID-19 vaccine. At the level of the study: Pooling of second doses given at about 4 or about 12 weeks was done.

Study outcomes and limitations: Seropositive status at baseline applied to only a handful of AZD1222 recipients. Spike-specific TCR breadth and depth both grew after two AZD1222 doses.

Germline V lookup: CDR1 GTSNPN, CDR2 SVGIG (reference sequence). The CDR3 runs 16 residues. The ends were cut back, 3 bases at V and 3 bases at J, with 20 bases in the middle. Remarks on this clone: Its specificity is unknown.

Profiling relied on immunoSEQ multiplex PCR, and the TCRdb table lists in-frame clones only, not all of them. Among 75,000 to 100,000 clones, roughly 90% were seen once, and the ten largest hold roughly 3%. J is TRBJ1-1 and V is TRBV30, with no clear D. This sequence was found in an adult in good health. This specimen was peripheral blood, taken on day 0 of AZD1222 vaccination. CDR3: CAWSIGRVRGYTEAFF. The CDR3 DNA sequence: TGTGCCTGGAGCATCGGGAGGGTAAGAGGGTACACTGAAGCTTTCTTT.